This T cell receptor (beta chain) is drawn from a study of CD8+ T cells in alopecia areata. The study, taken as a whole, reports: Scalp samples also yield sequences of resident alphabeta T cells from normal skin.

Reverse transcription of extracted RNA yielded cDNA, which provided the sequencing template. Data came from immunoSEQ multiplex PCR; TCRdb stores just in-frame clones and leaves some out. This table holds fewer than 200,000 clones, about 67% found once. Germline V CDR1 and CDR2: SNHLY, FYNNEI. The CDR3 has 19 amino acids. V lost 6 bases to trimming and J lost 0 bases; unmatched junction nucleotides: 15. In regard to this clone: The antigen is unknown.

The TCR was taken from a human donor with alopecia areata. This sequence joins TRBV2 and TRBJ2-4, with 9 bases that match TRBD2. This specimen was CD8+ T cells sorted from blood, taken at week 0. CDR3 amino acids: CASREQRGAEVLAKNIQYF. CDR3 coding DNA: TGTGCCAGCAGGGAACAGCGGGGGGCCGAAGTTCTAGCCAAAAACATTCAGTACTTC.